The present T cell receptor (beta chain) was sequenced within a study of blood T cells in healthy people across ages. Researchers collected ten milliliters of peripheral blood from every single donor. Primed by a sample-barcoded 5' primer and a J-beta primer mix, a second PCR proceeded for roughly 7 to 11 cycles. TCRdb itself ran the 5' RACE reads through MiXCR, one entry per CDR3 protein. The sample includes approximately 670,000 distinct CDR3 sequences, around 38% of them seen just once. This clonotype was observed a few times. This receptor was obtained from a man older than 75 in good health. Material: blood.

The CDR3: CSARSSLAGGSNEQFF. The DNA of the CDR3 is TGCAGTGCTAGATCCTCACTAGCGGGAGGTAGCAATGAGCAGTTCTTC. V gene TRBV20-1 combines with J gene TRBJ2-1, with TRBD2 matching over 12 bases. V was clipped by 2 bases and J by 6 bases; unmatched bases: 8. The CDR3 length is 16 residues. Germline V gene data show CDR1 as DFQATT and CDR2 as SNEGSKA (reference sequence).